Below, 32 T cell receptor beta chains from the same sample are listed, as sequenced in a study of T cell repertoires in cytomegalovirus infection (dated by TCRdb to the late 2010s). For these TCRs, the target antigens are not known. What the treatment or condition label conveys for this sample: in vitro stimulation with specific CMV peptide epitopes to enrich CMV-specific T cells. The sequencing machine was an Illumina HiSeq 1500. TCRdb redid the processing of the public reads, applying fastp at Q25 and MiXCR, and retained in-frame beta chains. For every CDR3 protein sequence, its rows merge into one entry that carries the most common genes and DNA. This sample comprises around 300,000 distinct CDR3 sequences, 22% of them detected only once. Roughly a fifth of the sample lies in the top ten. The sample here was cultured PBMCs, taken from culture after CMV antigen stimulation. The receptors here all came from a human donor in good health (CMV status not recorded). Some clones in this sample may be carry-over from other donors' samples.

The rearrangement links TRBV28 to TRBJ2-4; 9 nucleotides match TRBD2. After removal of 10 bases from V and 0 bases from J, the junction contained 13 bases not matched to a gene. This CDR3 is built from 17 residues. Looked up from germline, CDR1 is MDHEN and CDR2 is SYDVKM. The CDR3 DNA follows: TGTGCCACCCAATTTCCGACTAGCGGTCTAGCCAAAAACATTCAGTACTTC. Translating gives CATQFPTSGLAKNIQYF.

The chain combines TRBV6-2 or TRBV6-3 with TRBJ2-1; possibly TRBD2 for D (6 bases). CDR1 is MNHEY, CDR2 SVGEGT, per germline. This CDR3 is 17 amino acids long. V was trimmed by 4 bases and J by 5 bases, leaving 21 bases between them. Here the CDR3 reads CASSSHPVGTWNNEQFF. The CDR3 bases are TGTGCCAGCAGTTCACATCCGGTCGGGACTTGGAACAATGAGCAGTTCTTC.

The chain is built from TRBV30 and TRBJ2-1; D unclear. V lost 2 bases, J lost 0 bases, and 8 bases lay in between. The germline V gene has CDR1 GTSNPN and CDR2 SVGIG (reference sequence). The length of the CDR3 is 14 residues. In DNA, the CDR3 is TGTGCCTGGAGTCTGGCGAGCTCCTACAATGAGCAGTTCTTC. It specifies CAWSLASSYNEQFF. The whole variable domain, remainder taken from reference TRBV30 and TRBJ2-1, is SQTIHQWPATLVQPVGSPLSLECTVEGTSNPNLYWYRQAAGRGLQLLFYSVGIGQISSEVPQNLSASRPQDRQFILSSKKLLLSDSGFYLCAWSLASSYNEQFFGPGTRLTVL.

The chain joins TRBV20-1 to TRBJ1-2; D gene ambiguous. This CDR3 has 13 residues. Germline V gene data show CDR1 as DFQATT and CDR2 as SNEGSKA (reference sequence). V was cut by 6 bases and J by 7 bases, with 18 bases left in between. The CDR3 reads CSAMNLKLPGYTF. CDR3 sequence (DNA): TGCAGTGCGATGAACTTAAAACTGCCTGGCTACACCTTC.

This chain uses TRBV7-9 with TRBJ2-1; D ambiguous. In germline, CDR1 is SEHNR, CDR2 FQNEAQ (reference sequence). V was cut by 4 bases and J by 6 bases, with 7 bases left in between. The CDR3 covers 12 residues. The CDR3 reads CASSYGANEQFF. The CDR3, as DNA: TGTGCCAGCAGCTACGGCGCCAATGAGCAGTTCTTC.

The genes are TRBV28 and TRBJ1-1; D gene uncertain. The CDR3 has 14 amino acids. Per the germline V gene, CDR1 is MDHEN and CDR2 is SYDVKM. V gave up 5 bases and J gave up 3 bases, with 13 bases separating them. In DNA form, the CDR3 reads TGTGCCAGCAGTCCAGCTCGGATTGACACTGAAGCTTTCTTT. It translates to CASSPARIDTEAFF. Full variable domain (outside the CDR3, taken from reference TRBV28 and TRBJ1-1): DVKVTQSSRYLVKRTGEKVFLECVQDMDHENMFWYRQDPGLGLRLIYFSYDVKMKEKGDIPEGYSVSREKKERFSLILESASTNQTSMYLCASSPARIDTEAFFGQGTRLTVV.

This clonotype was observed at least ten times. The V gene is TRBV11-2, the J gene TRBJ2-7; 12 bases are a match to TRBD2. The junction had 4 bases not matched to a gene; V was cut back by 2 bases and J by 2 bases. Germline V gene lookup returns CDR1 SGHAT and CDR2 FQNNGV. The CDR3 extends over 16 amino acids. This CDR3 is CASSLKRLAGAYEQYF. In DNA, the CDR3 is TGTGCCAGCAGCTTAAAAAGACTAGCGGGAGCCTACGAGCAGTACTTC.

This clonotype was counted a single time. The chain uses TRBV12-3 or TRBV12-4 and TRBJ2-1; 8 nucleotides match TRBD1. J gave up 2 bases and V 6 bases, and 3 bases lay outside the gene matches. CDR3 length: 14 residues. The DNA of the CDR3 is TGTGCCAGCAGACCGGGACAGGCCTACAATGAGCAGTTCTTC. This translates into CASRPGQAYNEQFF.

This clonotype was recorded a few times. The chain employs TRBV29-1 and TRBJ2-5, with 8 bases fitting TRBD1. The CDR3 has 15 residues. Looked up from germline, CDR1 is SQVTM and CDR2 is ANQGSEA. V gave up 3 bases and J gave up 4 bases; unmatched junction bases: 10. The CDR3: CSVDSGQGRGETQYF. The CDR3 region has the DNA TGCAGCGTTGACAGTGGACAGGGTAGAGGAGAGACCCAGTACTTC.

This clonotype has only a few counts. This sequence joins TRBV27 and TRBJ2-7, with 9 bases aligning to TRBD1. Germline V gene lookup returns CDR1 MNHEY and CDR2 SMNVEV (reference sequence). The CDR3 consists of 14 residues. V lost 5 bases and J lost 3; bases outside the gene matches: 5. CDR3 loop: CASSTLDRGYEQYF. DNA of the CDR3: TGTGCCAGCAGTACACTGGACAGGGGCTACGAGCAGTACTTC.

The sample holds a few counts of this clonotype. The genes are TRBV7-2 and TRBJ1-2; unclear D gene. The germline V gene encodes CDR1 SGHTA and CDR2 FQGNSA. This CDR3 region has 13 residues. V lost 6 bases to trimming and J lost 0 bases, with 8 bases between them. Here the CDR3 DNA reads TGTGCCAGCAGGTTTGGGGCTAACTATGGCTACACCTTC. Amino acids: CASRFGANYGYTF.

This clonotype has at least ten counts. The rearrangement links TRBV7-2 to TRBJ1-1; unclear D gene. Trimming cost V 3 bases and J 3 bases, with 5 bases left between them. The germline CDR1 and CDR2 sequences are SGHTA and FQGNSA. The CDR3 covers 12 residues. The CDR3 region is CASSFRDTEAFF. The CDR3 coding sequence is TGTGCCAGCAGCTTCCGAGACACTGAAGCTTTCTTT.

The chain couples TRBV7-9 to TRBJ1-1; D ambiguous. Trimming removed 8 bases at V and 0 bases at J, with 16 bases between. Germline V gives CDR1 SEHNR, CDR2 FQNEAQ (reference sequence). The CDR3 contains 15 residues. Here the CDR3 reads CASVGYDGMNTEAFF. CDR3 in DNA: TGTGCCAGCGTCGGGTATGACGGGATGAACACTGAAGCTTTCTTT.

The rearrangement links TRBV9 to TRBJ2-1; 13 bases are shared with TRBD2. This CDR3 is built from 18 residues. Germline V CDR1 and CDR2: SGDLS, YYNGEE. J was trimmed by 4 bases and V by 3 bases; bases with no gene match: 10. DNA for the CDR3: TGTGCCAGCAGCGCACTAGCGGGAGGGCCCTTTGGATACAATGAGCAGTTCTTC. It codes for CASSALAGGPFGYNEQFF.

V and J are TRBV4-3 and TRBJ2-3; D is undetermined. V gave up 0 bases and J gave up 0 bases, with 13 bases separating them. CDR1 and CDR2 (germline): LGHNA, YSLEER. CDR3 length: 17 residues. The CDR3, as DNA: TGCGCCAGCAGCCAAGATTGGGTGGCGGACAGCACAGATACGCAGTATTTT. Encoded protein: CASSQDWVADSTDTQYF.

This clonotype was observed a handful of times. The rearrangement joins TRBV7-2 to TRBJ1-4; tentative D call: TRBD1 (5 bases). Trimming cost V 5 bases and J 3 bases, with 16 bases left between them. This CDR3 region has 16 residues. Germline V gene data show CDR1 as SGHTA and CDR2 as FQGNSA. The CDR3 protein is CASSREPRAANEKLFF. Here the CDR3 DNA reads TGTGCCAGCAGCCGCGAGCCCAGGGCGGCTAATGAAAAACTGTTTTTT.

The chain links TRBV4-1 to TRBJ1-2, with a weak D call TRBD1 (5 bases). Per germline, CDR1 MGHRA and CDR2 YSYEKL. The CDR3 covers 20 residues. V was shortened by 1 base and J by 4 bases, with 28 bases between the two germline ends. The CDR3 coding sequence is TGCGCCAGCAGCCAAGGTGCAGGCCCGATCCGGGACGGAAGACTCTATGGCTACACCTTC. This encodes CASSQGAGPIRDGRLYGYTF.

This chain connects TRBV6-2 or TRBV6-3 to TRBJ2-7; D might be TRBD1 (6 bases). The CDR3 spans 15 residues. Germline V gene sequence: CDR1 MNHEY, CDR2 SVGEGT. Trimming stripped 5 bases from V and 2 bases from J, with 16 bases between. The CDR3 nucleotides read TGTGCCAGCAGTCGCTCAACAGGGCAAACCTACGAGCAGTACGTC. It translates to CASSRSTGQTYEQYV.

This clonotype came up many times. The rearrangement links TRBV7-9 to TRBJ2-5; 9 positions match TRBD2. CDR3 length equals 17 residues. V lost 3 bases, J lost 5 bases, and 13 bases stayed unmatched. Per germline, CDR1 SEHNR and CDR2 FQNEAQ (reference sequence). CDR3 region: CASSLGSGRMIGETQYF. The CDR3 coding sequence is TGTGCCAGCAGCTTGGGTAGCGGGAGAATGATAGGGGAGACCCAGTACTTC. The full variable domain, rest sourced from reference TRBV7-9 and TRBJ2-5, is DTGVSQNPRHKITKRGQNVTFRCDPISEHNRLYWYRQTLGQGPEFLTYFQNEAQLEKSRLLSDRFSAERPKGSFSTLEIQRTEQGDSAMYLCASSLGSGRMIGETQYFGPGTRLLVL.

With regard to this clonotype: A much larger clone differs from this one at a single base, so this may be a read error. The rearrangement joins TRBV7-2 to TRBJ1-2; 7 nucleotides align to TRBD1. The V gene's germline CDR1 is SGHTA and CDR2 FQGNSA. The CDR3 is 13 residues long. In DNA, the CDR3 is TGTGACAGCAGCCAACGACAGGGATTGGGCTACACCTTC. It yields the protein CDSSQRQGLGYTF.

The chain recombines TRBV20-1 with TRBJ1-2, with unresolved D. V dropped 1 base and J dropped 4 bases, with 10 bases sitting between them. This CDR3 spans 13 amino acids. Germline assignment: CDR1 DFQATT and CDR2 SNEGSKA (reference sequence). DNA for the CDR3: TGCAGTGCTAGAGCTATGGTAGTCTATGGCTACACCTTC. It specifies CSARAMVVYGYTF.

The chain combines TRBV13 with TRBJ1-2; 10 bases line up with TRBD1. The trim removed 6 bases at V and 7 bases at J, leaving 11 bases unmatched. Germline values: CDR1 PRHDT, CDR2 FYEKMQ (reference sequence). This CDR3 comprises 15 residues. CDR3 sequence: CASRRRGQGRGGYTF. The CDR3 DNA reads as TGTGCCAGCAGACGTAGGGGACAGGGGCGCGGTGGCTACACCTTC.

The chain uses TRBV27 and TRBJ1-4; TRBD1 is a possible D gene (5 bases). Germline loops: CDR1 MNHEY, CDR2 SMNVEV (reference sequence). V lost 6 bases and J lost 0, with 8 bases in between. The length of the CDR3 is 14 residues. This chain's CDR3 is CASSPTATNEKLFF. CDR3 in DNA: TGTGCCAGCAGCCCGACAGCAACTAATGAAAAACTGTTTTTT.

In nucleotides, the CDR3 is TGCGCCAGCAGCCCACGGAGCGGGAGGCCAGATACGCAGTATTTT. Encoded protein: CASSPRSGRPDTQYF. This rearrangement joins TRBV4-3 to TRBJ2-3, with TRBD2 matching 9 bases. CDR1 LGHNA and CDR2 YSLEER come from the germline V gene. CDR3 length: 15 residues. The trim removed 4 bases at V and 4 bases at J, leaving 6 bases unmatched.

The chain employs TRBV12-3 or TRBV12-4 and TRBJ2-1; 7 bases match TRBD2. V dropped 5 bases and J dropped 7; count of bases not matched to a gene: 8. There are 14 residues in the CDR3. CDR3 in amino acids: CASSQASGNNEQFF. For the CDR3, the DNA is TGTGCCAGCAGTCAGGCTAGCGGTAATAATGAGCAGTTCTTC.

This sequence joins TRBV29-1 and TRBJ2-3; D is unclear. This CDR3 contains 12 residues. The V end lost 6 bases, the J end lost 4 bases, and 11 bases lay between the germline ends. The V gene's germline CDR1 is SQVTM and CDR2 ANQGSEA. CDR3 sequence: CSVREGADTQYF. CDR3 coding DNA: TGCAGCGTAAGGGAAGGCGCAGATACGCAGTATTTT.

This clonotype was seen ten or more times. The chain couples TRBV7-9 to TRBJ1-1; D is ambiguous. This CDR3 has 14 amino acids. The germline CDR1 and CDR2 sequences are SEHNR and FQNEAQ (reference sequence). V lost 2 bases and J lost 3, with 10 bases in between. In DNA form, the CDR3 reads TGTGCCAGCAGCTTATATACGTACCACACTGAAGCTTTCTTT. As protein: CASSLYTYHTEAFF.

This clonotype was counted ten times or more. The rearrangement joins TRBV7-2 to TRBJ2-7, with a possible D match to TRBD2 (6 bases). The CDR3 totals 15 residues. Trimming shortened V by 1 base and J by 1 base, and 11 bases separated the two germline ends. Germline V CDR1 and CDR2: SGHTA, FQGNSA. The CDR3 reads CASSLEPAGSYEQYV. CDR3 nucleotide sequence: TGTGCCAGCAGCTTAGAACCGGCGGGGTCCTACGAGCAGTACGTC.

The chain combines TRBV2 with TRBJ1-1; tentatively, D is TRBD1 (6 bases). The V gene's germline CDR1 is SNHLY and CDR2 FYNNEI. The ends were cut back, 7 bases at V and 2 bases at J, with 14 bases in the middle. This CDR3 has 14 amino acids. CDR3 coding DNA: TGTGCCAGCACCCCGGGACAAGCAAACACTGAAGCTTTCTTT. Its translation is CASTPGQANTEAFF. The whole variable domain, filled in from reference TRBV2 and TRBJ1-1, reads EPEVTQTPSHQVTQMGQEVILRCVPISNHLYFYWYRQILGQKVEFLVSFYNNEISEKSEIFDDQFSVERPDGSNFTLKIRSTKLEDSAMYFCASTPGQANTEAFFGQGTRLTVV.

This clonotype was found many times. The chain has TRBV7-8 and TRBJ1-1; D might be TRBD1 (6 bases). CDR1 SGHVS and CDR2 FQNEAQ come from the germline V gene. CDR3 length equals 15 residues. Deletions cut 5 bases from V and 3 bases from J, with 16 bases between. CDR3 sequence: CASSPTGRLHTEAFF. The CDR3 region has the DNA TGTGCCAGCAGCCCTACAGGGAGATTGCACACTGAAGCTTTCTTT.

This clonotype has a single count. The chain uses TRBV4-2 and TRBJ2-3, with 8 bases fitting TRBD2. CDR1 LGHNA and CDR2 YNFKEQ come from the germline V gene. There are 16 residues in the CDR3. J was trimmed by 4 bases and V by 1 base; bases with no gene match: 7. This CDR3 is CASSQGGREAPDTQYF. The CDR3 region has the DNA TGTGCCAGCAGCCAAGGGGGGCGGGAGGCCCCAGATACGCAGTATTTT.

This clonotype was counted many times. The V gene is TRBV6-5, the J gene TRBJ2-7; D possibly uses TRBD1 or TRBD2 (6 bases each). Germline V CDR1 and CDR2: MNHEY, SVGAGI. Trimming removed 2 bases from V and 3 bases from J, with 11 bases in between. This CDR3 contains 14 residues. The CDR3 region has the DNA TGTGCCAGCAGTTACAAACAGGGAGGCTACGAGCAGTACTTC. Encoded protein: CASSYKQGGYEQYF.